The 8 T cell receptor beta chains listed next were all sequenced from one sample in a study of blood T cell repertoires in COVID-19. The data were produced by immunoSEQ multiplex PCR, yet TCRdb's version contains in-frame clones alone and is incomplete. The data contain over 100,000 clones, around three quarters of them singletons. The sample comprised peripheral blood. The receptors were gathered from a human donor in a cohort sampled during active or convalescent COVID-19.

The sample holds a few counts of this clone. The V and J genes are TRBV27 and TRBJ1-6, with 8 nucleotides matching TRBD1. The V segment lost 6 bases and the J segment 0 bases; nucleotides outside the gene matches: 7. The CDR3 length is 17 residues. Germline V gene lookup returns CDR1 MNHEY and CDR2 SMNVEV (reference sequence). The CDR3 coding sequence is TGTGCCAGCAGAACACCACAGGGGGGCTCCTATAATTCACCCCTCCACTTT. This translates into CASRTPQGGSYNSPLHF.

As regards this clone: Other DNA sequences within the sample encode an identical CDR3. The gene calls are TRBV7-2 and TRBJ2-7; 10 bases line up with TRBD2. V was clipped by 1 base and J by 4 bases; unmatched bases: 4. The CDR3 is 15 amino acids. Germline CDR1 reads SGHTA; CDR2 reads FQGNSA. The DNA of the CDR3 is TGTGCCAGCAGCTTAGGAGCGGGAGGGCCTTACGAGCAGTACTTC. Encoded protein: CASSLGAGGPYEQYF. The whole variable domain, remainder taken from reference TRBV7-2 and TRBJ2-7, is GAGVSQSPSNKVTEKGKDVELRCDPISGHTALYWYRQSLGQGLEFLIYFQGNSAPDKSGLPSDRFSAERTGGSVSTLTIQRTQQEDSAVYLCASSLGAGGPYEQYFGPGTRLTVT.

This chain links TRBV19 with TRBJ2-1; 15 bases align to TRBD2. J was trimmed by 5 bases and V by 9 bases; bases with no gene match: 5. This CDR3 comprises 15 residues. Germline V gene data show CDR1 as LNHDA and CDR2 as SQIVND (reference sequence). CDR3 nucleotides: TGTGCCAGCAGGACTAGCGGGAGGGCCCACAATGAGCAGTTCTTC. It translates to CASRTSGRAHNEQFF.

This rearrangement joins TRBV29-1 to TRBJ2-2; 7 nucleotides agree with TRBD1. This CDR3 has 14 amino acids. Germline CDR1 SQVTM, CDR2 ANQGSEA. The V segment lost 5 bases and the J segment 0 bases; nucleotides outside the gene matches: 3. The CDR3: CSVRGTANTGELFF. Here the CDR3 DNA reads TGCAGCGTTAGGGGGACAGCGAACACCGGGGAGCTGTTTTTT.

The chain carries TRBV5-4 and TRBJ2-2, with 10 bases fitting TRBD2. The CDR3 covers 16 residues. Per germline, CDR1 SGHNT and CDR2 YYREEE (reference sequence). V lost 1 base to trimming and J lost 4 bases; unmatched junction nucleotides: 4. This chain's CDR3 is CASSLYLAGVTGELFF. CDR3 nucleotide sequence: TGTGCCAGCAGCTTGTATCTAGCGGGAGTCACCGGGGAGCTGTTTTTT. Together with reference TRBV5-4 and TRBJ2-2, the CDR3 gives the full variable domain: ETGVTQSPTHLIKTRGQQVTLRCSSQSGHNTVSWYQQALGQGPQFIFQYYREEENGRGNFPPRFSGLQFPNYSSELNVNALELDDSALYLCASSLYLAGVTGELFFGEGSRLTVL.

This chain links TRBV6-4 with TRBJ2-6; no clear D gene. Trimming removed 11 bases at V and 2 bases at J, with 16 bases between. Germline V gives CDR1 MRHNA, CDR2 SNTAGT. The CDR3 spans 15 residues. The CDR3: CAGVERSPGANVLTF. The CDR3 DNA is TGTGCCGGAGTTGAAAGGTCACCTGGGGCCAACGTCCTGACTTTC.

To note about this clone: The sample holds other DNA sequences that translate to the same CDR3. CDR3 bases: TGTGCCAGTAGTATAGGGGGGCCTGAAGCTTTCTTT. This encodes CASSIGGPEAFF. This chain joins TRBV19 and TRBJ1-1, with a weak D call TRBD1 (6 bases). V gave up 1 base and J gave up 6 bases, with 6 bases separating them. The CDR3 covers 12 residues. In germline, CDR1 is LNHDA, CDR2 SQIVND (reference sequence).

The chain joins TRBV12-3 or TRBV12-4 to TRBJ2-1; 9 nucleotides align to TRBD1. This CDR3 has 12 residues. J gave up 8 bases and V 5 bases, and 1 base lay outside the gene matches. CDR3 amino acids: CASSHRGHEQFF. CDR3 in DNA: TGTGCCAGCAGTCACAGGGGGCATGAGCAGTTCTTC.